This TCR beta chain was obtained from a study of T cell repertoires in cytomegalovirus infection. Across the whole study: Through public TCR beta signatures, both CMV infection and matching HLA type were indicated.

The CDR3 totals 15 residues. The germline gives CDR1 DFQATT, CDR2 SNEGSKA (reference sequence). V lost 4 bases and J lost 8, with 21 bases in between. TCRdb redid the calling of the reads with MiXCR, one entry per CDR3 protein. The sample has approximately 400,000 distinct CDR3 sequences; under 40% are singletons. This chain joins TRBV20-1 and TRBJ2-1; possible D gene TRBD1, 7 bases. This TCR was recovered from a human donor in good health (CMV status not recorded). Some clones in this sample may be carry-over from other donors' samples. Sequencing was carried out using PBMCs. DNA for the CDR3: TGCAGTGCTATAACCTCAGGGGGGCACCAATATGAGCAGTTCTTC. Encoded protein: CSAITSGGHQYEQFF.